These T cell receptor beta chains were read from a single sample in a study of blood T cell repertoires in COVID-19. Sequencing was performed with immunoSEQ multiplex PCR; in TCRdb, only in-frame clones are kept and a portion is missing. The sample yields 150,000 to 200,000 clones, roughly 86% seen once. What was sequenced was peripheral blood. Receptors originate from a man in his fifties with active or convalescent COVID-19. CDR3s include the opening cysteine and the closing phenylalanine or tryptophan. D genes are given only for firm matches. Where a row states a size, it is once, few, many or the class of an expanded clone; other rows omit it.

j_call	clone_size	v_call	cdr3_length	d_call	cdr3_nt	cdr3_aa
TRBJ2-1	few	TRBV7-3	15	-	TGTGCCAGCAGCTTTGGACTGGGGACCTACAATGAGCAGTTCTTC	CASSFGLGTYNEQFF
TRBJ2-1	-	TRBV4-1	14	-	TGCGCCAGCAGCCAAGATTCGGTAGCCAATGAGCAGTTCTTC	CASSQDSVANEQFF
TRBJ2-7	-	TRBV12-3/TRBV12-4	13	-	TGTGCCAGCACCACTAGAATAGCTCGCGAGCAGTACTTC	CASTTRIAREQYF
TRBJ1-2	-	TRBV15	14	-	TGTGCCACCAGCAGAGGGGCAGGGGACTATGGCTACACCTTC	CATSRGAGDYGYTF
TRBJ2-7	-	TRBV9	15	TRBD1	TGTGCCAGCAGCGTAGAAGTGACAGGGAGCTACGAGCAGTACTTC	CASSVEVTGSYEQYF
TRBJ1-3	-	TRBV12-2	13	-	TGTGCAAGTGGGACAGCTTCTGGAAACACCATATATTTT	CASGTASGNTIYF
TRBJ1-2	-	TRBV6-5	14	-	TGTGCCAGCAGAGTGACCAGGAAAAACTATGGCTACACCTTC	CASRVTRKNYGYTF
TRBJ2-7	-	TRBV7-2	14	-	TGTGCCAGCAGCTTCAGGGGTTATTCTTACGAGCAGTACTTC	CASSFRGYSYEQYF
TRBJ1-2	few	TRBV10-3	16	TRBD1	TGTGCCATCAGTAGGCGACAGGGGGCGGACGACTATGGCTACACCTTC	CAISRRQGADDYGYTF
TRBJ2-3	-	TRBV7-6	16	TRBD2	TGTGCCAGCAGTCCCATAGCGGGGTCTAGCACAGATACGCAGTATTTT	CASSPIAGSSTDTQYF
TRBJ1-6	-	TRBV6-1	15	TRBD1	TGTGCCAGCAGTGATGAGACAGGGTCTAATTCACCCCTCCACTTT	CASSDETGSNSPLHF
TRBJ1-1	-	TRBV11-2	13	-	TGTGCCAGCAGCTCGACAGTGAACACTGAAGCTTTCTTT	CASSSTVNTEAFF
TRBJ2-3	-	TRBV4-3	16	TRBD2	TGCGCCAGCAGCCAAGATTGGGCGGGAGCCATAGATACGCAGTATTTT	CASSQDWAGAIDTQYF
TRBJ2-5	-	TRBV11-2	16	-	TGTGCCAGCAGCTTTCTCCCGGGACACTACCAAGAGACCCAGTACTTC	CASSFLPGHYQETQYF
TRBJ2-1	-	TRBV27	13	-	TGTGCCAGCAGTTTAGAGGCTTCCAATGAGCAGTTCTTC	CASSLEASNEQFF
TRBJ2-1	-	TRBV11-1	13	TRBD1	TGTGCCAGCAGCCCGGGACAGGACAATGAGCAGTTCTTC	CASSPGQDNEQFF